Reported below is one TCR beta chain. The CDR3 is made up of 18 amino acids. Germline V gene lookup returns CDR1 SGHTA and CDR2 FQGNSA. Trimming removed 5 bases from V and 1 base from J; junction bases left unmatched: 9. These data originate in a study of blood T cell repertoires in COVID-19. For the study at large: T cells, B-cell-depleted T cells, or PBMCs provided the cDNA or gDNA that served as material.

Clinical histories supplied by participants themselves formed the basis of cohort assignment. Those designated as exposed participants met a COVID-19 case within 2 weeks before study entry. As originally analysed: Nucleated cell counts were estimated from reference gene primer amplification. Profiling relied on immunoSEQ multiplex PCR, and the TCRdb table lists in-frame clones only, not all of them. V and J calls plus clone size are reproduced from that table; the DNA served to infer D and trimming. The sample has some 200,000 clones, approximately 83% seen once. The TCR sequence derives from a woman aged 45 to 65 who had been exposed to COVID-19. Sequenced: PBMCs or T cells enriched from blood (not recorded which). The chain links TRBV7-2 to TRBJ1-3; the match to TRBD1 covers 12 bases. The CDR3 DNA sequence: TGTGCCAGCAGCGTCGGGACAGGGGGCACTCTGTCTGGAAACACCATATATTTT. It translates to CASSVGTGGTLSGNTIYF.